This passage covers 16 T cell receptor beta chains from one sample sequenced in a study of blood T cells in healthy people across ages. It was with a sample-barcoded 5' primer and a J-beta primer mix that a second PCR of roughly 7 to 12 cycles was run. TCRdb redid the calling of the 5' RACE reads with MiXCR, one entry per CDR3 protein. The sample holds about 730,000 distinct CDR3 sequences; approximately 43% are singletons and the top ten take 20% to 25%. What was sequenced was blood. Receptors originate from a woman aged 55-75 years in good health.

This sequence joins TRBV7-2 and TRBJ2-3; weak D call: TRBD2 (6 bases). This CDR3 spans 13 amino acids. Germline CDR1 reads SGHTA; CDR2 reads FQGNSA. The ends were cut back, 6 bases at V and 6 bases at J, with 13 bases in the middle. CDR3 loop: CASRSLAPDTQYF. Here the CDR3 DNA reads TGTGCCAGCAGAAGTCTAGCGCCCGATACGCAGTATTTT.

This clonotype was observed a handful of times. The chain joins TRBV5-1 to TRBJ1-5, with a tentative D call TRBD1 (5 bases). The V end was cut by 0 bases, the J end by 8 bases, with 15 bases between. The CDR3 is made up of 15 amino acids. Germline CDR1 and CDR2: SGHRS and YFSETQ. CDR3 protein: CASSLAGEGLEPQHF. The CDR3 region has the DNA TGCGCCAGCAGCTTGGCCGGGGAGGGGCTTGAGCCCCAGCATTTT.

The chain is built from TRBV12-3 or TRBV12-4 and TRBJ2-2, with 8 bases matching TRBD1. This CDR3 is built from 15 residues. V dropped 6 bases and J dropped 5; count of bases not matched to a gene: 8. CDR3 nucleotide sequence: TGTGCCAGCAGGTCCGGGACAGGTACAACCGGGGAGCTGTTTTTT. Amino acid sequence: CASRSGTGTTGELFF.

The chain has TRBV3-1 and TRBJ2-6, with D perhaps being TRBD1 or TRBD2 (5 bases each). V gave up 1 base and J gave up 2 bases, with 9 bases separating them. The CDR3 is 16 amino acids. CDR1 is LGHDT, CDR2 YNNKEL, per germline (reference sequence). The DNA for the CDR3 is TGTGCCAGCAGCCAAGCGCGAGGGGCTGGGGCCAACGTCCTGACTTTC. This codes for CASSQARGAGANVLTF.

The rearrangement joins TRBV20-1 to TRBJ1-6; the D is unclear. V lost 5 bases to trimming and J lost 5 bases, with 16 bases between them. This CDR3 has 15 amino acids. CDR1 is DFQATT, CDR2 SNEGSKA, per germline (reference sequence). In DNA form, the CDR3 reads TGCAGTGCTCAGAGGGTGGGCCGTGATAATTCACCCCTCCACTTT. Its protein product is CSAQRVGRDNSPLHF.

This clonotype has more than one count but fewer than ten. The chain couples TRBV9 to TRBJ2-1, with 9 bases that match TRBD2. The V gene end was trimmed by 5 bases and the J gene end by 15 bases; junction bases not matched to a gene: 12. CDR1 SGDLS and CDR2 YYNGEE come from the germline V gene. The CDR3 totals 13 residues. The DNA of the CDR3 is TGTGCCAGCAGTTCTTCCCCCGGGACTAGCACGTTCTTC. Protein sequence: CASSSSPGTSTFF.

This clonotype showed up just a few times. CDR3 DNA: TGTGCCAGCAGACCCGTGGACTCCTACAATGAGCAGTTCTTC. This translates into CASRPVDSYNEQFF. The chain couples TRBV28 to TRBJ2-1, with D uncertain. The germline gives CDR1 MDHEN, CDR2 SYDVKM. The CDR3 totals 14 residues. V was cut by 6 bases and J by 0 bases, with 9 bases left in between. Together with reference TRBV28 and TRBJ2-1, the CDR3 gives the full variable domain: DVKVTQSSRYLVKRTGEKVFLECVQDMDHENMFWYRQDPGLGLRLIYFSYDVKMKEKGDIPEGYSVSREKKERFSLILESASTNQTSMYLCASRPVDSYNEQFFGPGTRLTVL.

The chain links TRBV18 to TRBJ1-1; TRBD1 agrees at 7 bases. After removal of 3 bases from V and 1 base from J, the junction contained 5 bases not matched to a gene. Germline V CDR1 and CDR2: KGHSH, LQKENI. The CDR3 contains 15 residues. The CDR3 coding sequence is TGTGCCAGCTCACCGTCCCGGGACAGGAACACTGAAGCTTTCTTT. Its translation is CASSPSRDRNTEAFF.

This clonotype has just one count. J is TRBJ1-2 and V is TRBV20-1, with 9 bases aligning to TRBD1. Trimming at V came to 3 bases and at J to 5 bases, leaving 16 bases not matched to a gene. This CDR3 has 17 amino acids. CDR1 is DFQATT and CDR2 is SNEGSKA in the germline V gene (reference sequence). The CDR3: CSASDPSAGQGKYGYTF. For the CDR3, the DNA is TGCAGTGCTAGTGACCCTTCTGCGGGACAGGGAAAGTATGGCTACACCTTC.

This clonotype was counted only a few times. One end of the junction varies from germline; a read error may be responsible. The chain carries TRBV20-1 and TRBJ2-3, with TRBD2 identical over 8 bases. This CDR3 contains 13 residues. Germline V gene sequence: CDR1 DFQATT, CDR2 SNEGSKA (reference sequence). CDR3 DNA: TGCAGTGCTCCGAAACCGGGACTAGATGCGCAGTATTTT. It is translated as CSAPKPGLDAQYF.

This clonotype came up a few times. The chain combines TRBV5-6 with TRBJ2-7, with no clear D. Germline lookup yields CDR1 SGHDT and CDR2 YYEEEE. The ends were cut back, 2 bases at V and 3 bases at J, with 9 bases in the middle. CDR3 size: 13 residues. Here the CDR3 reads CASSLNQFYEQYF. The CDR3 DNA follows: TGTGCCAGCAGCTTAAACCAGTTCTACGAGCAGTACTTC.

This clonotype was picked up a small number of times. The chain has TRBV4-3 and TRBJ2-1; 10 positions agree with TRBD2. Per germline, CDR1 LGHNA and CDR2 YSLEER. There are 17 residues in the CDR3. V lost 2 bases and J lost 2; bases outside the gene matches: 6. CDR3 in DNA: TGCGCCAGCAGCCAACTAATAACTAGCGGGGCCTACAATGAGCAGTTCTTC. Translation: CASSQLITSGAYNEQFF.

This chain uses TRBV4-1 with TRBJ1-1; D remains ambiguous. The germline V gene encodes CDR1 MGHRA and CDR2 YSYEKL. Trimming removed 6 bases at V and 3 bases at J, with 14 bases between. This CDR3 is built from 14 residues. This chain's CDR3 is CASSASAGYTEAFF. The CDR3 DNA follows: TGCGCCAGCAGTGCCTCAGCGGGTTACACTGAAGCTTTCTTT.

This clonotype was detected once. The chain couples TRBV27 to TRBJ1-2; TRBD1 matches 9 bases. CDR1 and CDR2 (germline): MNHEY, SMNVEV (reference sequence). V was pared by 5 bases and J by 4 bases, with 5 bases of the junction left unmatched. This CDR3 region has 14 residues. CDR3: CASSRGQGFYGYTF. The CDR3 DNA is TGTGCCAGCAGTCGGGGACAGGGATTCTATGGCTACACCTTC.

The rearrangement links TRBV7-3 to TRBJ2-1, with D tentatively TRBD1 (5 bases). Trimming removed 3 bases from V and 1 base from J, with 13 bases in between. The length of the CDR3 is 16 residues. The germline V gene has CDR1 SGHTA and CDR2 FQGTGA. The CDR3 sequence is CASSLTGAESYNEQFF. DNA for the CDR3: TGTGCCAGCAGCTTGACTGGGGCTGAGTCCTACAATGAGCAGTTCTTC.

The rearrangement joins TRBV10-3 to TRBJ1-6; the D gene is possibly TRBD1 (5 bases). CDR3 length: 14 amino acids. Between the trimmed V and J ends, which lost 0 bases and 8 bases, there was a span of 8 bases. Germline CDR1 and CDR2: ENHRY and SYGVKD. This CDR3 reads CAISESKTDSPLHF. The DNA of the CDR3 is TGTGCCATCAGTGAGTCCAAGACAGATTCACCCCTCCACTTT.